Given below is one T cell receptor (beta chain) in context. Its antigen is currently not known. Base qualities are missing; no much larger clone stands one base away. PBMCs were isolated by Ficoll-Paque density gradient centrifugation. This sample stems from a study of T-cell memory formation after mild COVID-19 (dated by TCRdb to the early 2020s). Regarding the complete study: Most TCR sequence clusters were specific to one of the two donors. T-cell clones expanding and contracting after mild COVID-19 in a couple of donors were tracked by longitudinal TCRalpha and TCRbeta repertoire sequencing. Two young, previously healthy adult volunteers made up the cohort, one male and one female.

Including cysteine and phenylalanine, the CDR3 has 13 amino acids. Solely the CDR3 DNA is kept, with 39 bases framed from the first base. Unmatched junction bases come to 4, with V trimmed by 3 bases and J by 7 bases. The germline V gene (reference sequence) gives CDR1 as LNHDA and CDR2 as SQIVND. TCRdb names Illumina NovaSeq 6000 as the instrument used. cDNA libraries for TCRalpha and TCRbeta were prepared by 5'RACE using constant-segment primers, with sample barcodes and unique molecular identifiers added. Trizol reagent was used to extract RNA from every sample. Libraries were amplified in two PCR steps, with a second sample barcode and Illumina TruSeq adapters added in the second step. Libraries were sequenced on an Illumina NovaSeq with 2 x 150 bp paired-end reads. As for the authors' bioinformatics: Reads were demultiplexed and collapsed into UMI-guided consensus sequences with migec v1.2.7. With mixcr v2.1.11, UMI consensuses were aligned to TRA and TRB V and J templates and assembled into clonotypes. A clonotype was counted as expanded or contracted only if both edgeR and NoisET called the change significant, with noise models trained on biological replicates. For edgeR calls, the cutoffs were a false discovery rate-adjusted p below 0.01 and a log2 fold-change threshold of 1. As an exploratory analysis of dynamics, max-normalized trajectories of the 1000 most abundant clonotypes were examined by PCA with hierarchical clustering. Separately sequenced CD4+ and CD8+ repertoires were used to assign the CD4 or CD8 phenotype of responding clones. TCRdb handled the public reads itself, with Q25 trimming in fastp and clone calling in MiXCR, and kept productive beta chains. Rows with a matching CDR3 protein are joined into one entry that keeps the most common DNA and genes. TCRdb's processing, not the authors' own work, is the source of the V and J calls. The sample table lists 350,000 to 500,000 distinct CDR3 sequences, 23% of them with a count of one. Clones ranked in the top ten supply less than 15% of the sample.

The paper as a whole reports these results and caveats: Contracting CD4+ clones were located mainly in the CM and EM memory subsets, whereas CD8+ clones were found to be enriched in EMRA. Some responding clones were detected in pre-infection memory, which suggested that pre-existing cross-reactive memory T cells had joined the SARS-CoV-2 response. Clones contracting from day 15 to 85 had balanced CD4/CD8 phenotypes, while a second wave expanding from day 15 to 37 was biased towards CD4+. Whether the second-wave clones peaking on day 37 were SARS-CoV-2 specific was not confirmed. Only two mild cases were covered by the study, and larger cohorts that include severe cases with pre-infection samples were considered necessary.

The sequenced sample was PBMCs or a T cell subset sorted from them (not recorded which). The V gene is TRBV19 and the J gene is TRBJ1-2; TRBD1 fits 8 bases in the junction. This receptor was identified in an adult woman who had mild COVID-19 (a few samples of this study predate the infection). The sample titles of this study are shuffled in the database, so cell type and time point are left out; the donor was told from shared clones. CDR3 protein: CASSISGGGGYTF. In nucleotide form, the sequence is TGTGCCAGTAGTATCTCAGGGGGCGGTGGCTACACCTTC. Supplemented by the reference TRBV19 and TRBJ1-2 proteins around the CDR3, the complete variable domain is DGGITQSPKYLFRKEGQNVTLSCEQNLNHDAMYWYRQDPGQGLRLIYYSQIVNDFQKGDIAEGYSVSREKKESFPLTVTSAQKNPTAFYLCASSISGGGGYTFGSGTRLTVV.